This T cell receptor beta chain was documented in a study of CXCR3-negative and CXCR3-positive naive CD8 T cells. The study made its TRB cDNA libraries by 5' RACE, adding UMI labels. With the 5' RACE reads reprocessed, TCRdb shows one record per CDR3 protein and no DNA. Listed are tens of thousands of distinct CDR3 sequences; around 0.99% falls within the top ten. Details on this clonotype: Its antigen is undetermined.

CDR3 size: 15 residues. Per the germline V gene, CDR1 is MNHEY and CDR2 is SMNVEV (reference sequence). Study-level findings and limits: TRBV-TRBJ usage was alike in naive CXCR3-negative and CXCR3-positive cells but differed in memory cells.

The V call is TRBV27, the J call TRBJ2-1; TCRdb calls TRBD1, which cannot be checked without DNA. This clonotype was obtained from a human donor in good health. Some clones in this sample may be carry-over from other donors' samples. The sample was naive CXCR3- CD8+ T cells from blood. Subset in this sample: CD45RO-CCR7+CD27+CD95- naive CD8+ T cells lacking CXCR3 (TNR3-). CDR3 protein: CASHITGYNNNEQLF.